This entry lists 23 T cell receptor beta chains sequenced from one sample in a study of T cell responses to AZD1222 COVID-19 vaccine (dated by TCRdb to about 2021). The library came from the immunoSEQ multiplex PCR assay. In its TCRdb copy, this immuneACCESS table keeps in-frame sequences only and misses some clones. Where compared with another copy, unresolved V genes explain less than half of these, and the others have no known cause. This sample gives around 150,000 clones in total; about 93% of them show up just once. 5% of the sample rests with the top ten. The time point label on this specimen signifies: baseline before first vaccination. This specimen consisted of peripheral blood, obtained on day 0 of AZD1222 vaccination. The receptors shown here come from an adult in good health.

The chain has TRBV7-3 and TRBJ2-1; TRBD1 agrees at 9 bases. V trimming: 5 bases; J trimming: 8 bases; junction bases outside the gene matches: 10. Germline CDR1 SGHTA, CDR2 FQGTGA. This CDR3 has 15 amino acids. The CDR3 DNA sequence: TGTGCCAGCAGCGCCCAGGGACAGGGTGTCCATGAGCAGTTCTTC. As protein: CASSAQGQGVHEQFF.

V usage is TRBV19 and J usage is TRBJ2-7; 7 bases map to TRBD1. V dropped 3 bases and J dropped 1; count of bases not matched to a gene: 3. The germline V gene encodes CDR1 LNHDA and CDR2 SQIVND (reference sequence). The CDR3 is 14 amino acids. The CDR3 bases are TGTGCCAGTAGTATGCAGGGGGAATCCTACGAGCAGTACTTC. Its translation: CASSMQGESYEQYF.

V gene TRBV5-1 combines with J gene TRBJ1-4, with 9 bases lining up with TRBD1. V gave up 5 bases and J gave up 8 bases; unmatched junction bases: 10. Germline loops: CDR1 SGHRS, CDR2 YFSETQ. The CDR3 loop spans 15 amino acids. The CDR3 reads CASSFQGQGSEKLFF. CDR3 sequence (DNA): TGCGCCAGCAGTTTTCAGGGACAGGGAAGCGAAAAACTGTTTTTT.

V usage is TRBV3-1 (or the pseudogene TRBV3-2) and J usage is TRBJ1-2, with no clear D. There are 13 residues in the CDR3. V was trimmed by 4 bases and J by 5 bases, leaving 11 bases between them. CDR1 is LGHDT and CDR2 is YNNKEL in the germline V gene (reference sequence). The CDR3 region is CASSPSVGYGYTF. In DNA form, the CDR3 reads TGTGCCAGCAGCCCCTCGGTTGGGTATGGCTACACCTTC.

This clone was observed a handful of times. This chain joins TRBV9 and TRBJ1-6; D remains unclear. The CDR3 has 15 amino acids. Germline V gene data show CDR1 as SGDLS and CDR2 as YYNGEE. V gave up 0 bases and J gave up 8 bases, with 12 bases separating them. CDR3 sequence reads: CASSVDGARHSPLHF. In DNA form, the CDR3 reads TGTGCCAGCAGCGTAGATGGAGCCCGACATTCACCCCTCCACTTT.

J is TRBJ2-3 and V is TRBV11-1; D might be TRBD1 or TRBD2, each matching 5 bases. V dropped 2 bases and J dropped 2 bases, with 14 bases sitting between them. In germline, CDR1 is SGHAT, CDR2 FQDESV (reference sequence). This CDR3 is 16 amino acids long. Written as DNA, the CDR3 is TGTGCCAGCAGCTTATCAGGGCAGGGACCCACAGATACGCAGTATTTT. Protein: CASSLSGQGPTDTQYF.

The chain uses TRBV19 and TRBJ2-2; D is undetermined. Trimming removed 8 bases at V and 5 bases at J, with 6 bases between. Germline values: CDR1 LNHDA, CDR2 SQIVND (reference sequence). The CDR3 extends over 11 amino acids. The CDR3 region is CASWRTGELFF. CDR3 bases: TGTGCCAGTTGGAGAACCGGGGAGCTGTTTTTT.

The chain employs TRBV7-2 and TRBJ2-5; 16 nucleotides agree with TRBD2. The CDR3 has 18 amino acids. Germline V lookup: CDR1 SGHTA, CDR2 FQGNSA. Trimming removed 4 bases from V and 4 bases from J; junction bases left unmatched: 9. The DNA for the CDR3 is TGTGCCAGCAGCTCGATTGAGGGACTAGCGGGAGGGCCAGAGACCCAGTACTTC. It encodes CASSSIEGLAGGPETQYF.

The CDR3 is CASYLSTSANYGYTF. In DNA, the CDR3 is TGTGCCAGCTACCTTAGCACGTCGGCGAACTATGGCTACACCTTC. V gene TRBV28 combines with J gene TRBJ1-2; D not resolved. CDR1 is MDHEN, CDR2 SYDVKM, per germline. There are 15 residues in the CDR3. Trimming took 8 bases from V and 2 from J, leaving 18 bases between them.

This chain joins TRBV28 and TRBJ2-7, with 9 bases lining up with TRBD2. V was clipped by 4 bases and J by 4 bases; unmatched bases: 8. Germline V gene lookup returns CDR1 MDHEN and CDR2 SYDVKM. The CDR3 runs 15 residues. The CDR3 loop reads CASSSPGTSLYEQYF. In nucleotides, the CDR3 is TGTGCCAGCAGTTCCCCCGGGACTAGCCTTTACGAGCAGTACTTC.

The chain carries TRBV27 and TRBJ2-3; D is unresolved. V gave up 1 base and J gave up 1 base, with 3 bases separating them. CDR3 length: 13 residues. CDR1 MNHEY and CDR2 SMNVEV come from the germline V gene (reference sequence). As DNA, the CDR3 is TGTGCCAGCAGTTTATTTGGCACAGATACGCAGTATTTT. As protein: CASSLFGTDTQYF.

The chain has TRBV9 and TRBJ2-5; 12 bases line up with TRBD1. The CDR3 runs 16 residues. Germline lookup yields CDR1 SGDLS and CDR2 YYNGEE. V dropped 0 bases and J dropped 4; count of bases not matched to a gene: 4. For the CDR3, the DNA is TGTGCCAGCAGCGTAGGAGGGACAGGGGGCGGAGAGACCCAGTACTTC. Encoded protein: CASSVGGTGGGETQYF.

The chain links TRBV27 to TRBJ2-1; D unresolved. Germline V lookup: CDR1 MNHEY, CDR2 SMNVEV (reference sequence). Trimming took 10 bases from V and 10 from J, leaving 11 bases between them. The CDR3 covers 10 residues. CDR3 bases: TGTGCCACCCCCAGCCTGGAGCAGTTCTTC. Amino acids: CATPSLEQFF.

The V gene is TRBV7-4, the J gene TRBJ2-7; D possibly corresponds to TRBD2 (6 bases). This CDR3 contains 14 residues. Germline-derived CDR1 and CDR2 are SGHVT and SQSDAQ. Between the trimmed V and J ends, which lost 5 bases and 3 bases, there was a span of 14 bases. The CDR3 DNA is TGTGCCAGCAGCCAGGTGGAGGGAGTCTACGAGCAGTACTTC. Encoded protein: CASSQVEGVYEQYF. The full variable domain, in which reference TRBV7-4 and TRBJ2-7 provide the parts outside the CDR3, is GAGVSQSPRYKVAKRGRDVALRCDSISGHVTLYWYRQTLGQGSEVLTYSQSDAQRDKSGRPSGRFSAERPERSVSTLKIQRTEQGDSAVYLCASSQVEGVYEQYFGPGTRLTVT.

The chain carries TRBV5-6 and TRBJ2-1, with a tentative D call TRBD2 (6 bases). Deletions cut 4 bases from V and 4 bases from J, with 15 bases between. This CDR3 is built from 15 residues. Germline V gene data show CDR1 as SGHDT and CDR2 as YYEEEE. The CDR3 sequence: CASSRREKSYNEQFF. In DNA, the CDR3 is TGTGCCAGCAGCCGGCGGGAAAAGTCTTACAATGAGCAGTTCTTC.

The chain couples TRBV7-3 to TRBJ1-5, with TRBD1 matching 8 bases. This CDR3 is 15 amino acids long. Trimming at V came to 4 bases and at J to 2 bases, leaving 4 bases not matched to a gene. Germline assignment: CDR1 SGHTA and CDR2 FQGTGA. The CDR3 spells CASSSPGQGNQPQHF. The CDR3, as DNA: TGTGCCAGCAGCTCGCCGGGACAGGGCAATCAGCCCCAGCATTTT.

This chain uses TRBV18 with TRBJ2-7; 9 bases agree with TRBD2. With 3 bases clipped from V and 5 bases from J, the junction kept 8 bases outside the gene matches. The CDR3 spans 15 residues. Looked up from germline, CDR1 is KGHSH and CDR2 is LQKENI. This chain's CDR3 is CASSPSSGSRDEQYF. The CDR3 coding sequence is TGTGCCAGCTCACCGAGTAGCGGGAGTAGGGACGAGCAGTACTTC.

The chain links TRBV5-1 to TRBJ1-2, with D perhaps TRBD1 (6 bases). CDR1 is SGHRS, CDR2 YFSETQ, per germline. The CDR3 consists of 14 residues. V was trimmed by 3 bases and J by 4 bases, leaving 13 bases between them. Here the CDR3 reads CASSSDSPSYGYTF. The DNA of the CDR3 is TGCGCCAGCAGCTCGGACAGTCCCTCCTATGGCTACACCTTC.

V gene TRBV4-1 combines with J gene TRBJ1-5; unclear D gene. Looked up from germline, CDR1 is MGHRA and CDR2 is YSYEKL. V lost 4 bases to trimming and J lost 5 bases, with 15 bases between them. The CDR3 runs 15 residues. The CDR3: CASSLEVGRDQPQHF. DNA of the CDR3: TGCGCCAGCAGCCTCGAGGTGGGTCGGGATCAGCCCCAGCATTTT.

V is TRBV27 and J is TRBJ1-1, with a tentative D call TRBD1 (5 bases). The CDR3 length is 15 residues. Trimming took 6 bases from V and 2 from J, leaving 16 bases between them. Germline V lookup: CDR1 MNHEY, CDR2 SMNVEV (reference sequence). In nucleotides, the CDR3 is TGTGCCAGCAGCCAAACCGGGACGGTTAACACTGAAGCTTTCTTT. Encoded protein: CASSQTGTVNTEAFF.

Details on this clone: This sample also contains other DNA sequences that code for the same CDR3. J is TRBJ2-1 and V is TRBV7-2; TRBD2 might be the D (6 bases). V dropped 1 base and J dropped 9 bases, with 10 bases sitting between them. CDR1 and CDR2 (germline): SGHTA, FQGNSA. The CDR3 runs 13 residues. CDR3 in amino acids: CASSLGLGGEQFF. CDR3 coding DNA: TGTGCCAGCAGCTTAGGACTGGGAGGTGAGCAGTTCTTC. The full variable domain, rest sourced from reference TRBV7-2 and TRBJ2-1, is GAGVSQSPSNKVTEKGKDVELRCDPISGHTALYWYRQSLGQGLEFLIYFQGNSAPDKSGLPSDRFSAERTGGSVSTLTIQRTQQEDSAVYLCASSLGLGGEQFFGPGTRLTVL.

The CDR3 protein is CASSIQYNSPLHF. The CDR3 DNA reads TGTGCCAGCAGTATTCAGTATAATTCACCCCTCCACTTT. This rearrangement joins TRBV27 to TRBJ1-6, with D uncertain. Trimming took 5 bases from V and 4 from J, leaving 6 bases between them. The CDR3 is 13 residues long. CDR1 MNHEY and CDR2 SMNVEV come from the germline V gene (reference sequence).

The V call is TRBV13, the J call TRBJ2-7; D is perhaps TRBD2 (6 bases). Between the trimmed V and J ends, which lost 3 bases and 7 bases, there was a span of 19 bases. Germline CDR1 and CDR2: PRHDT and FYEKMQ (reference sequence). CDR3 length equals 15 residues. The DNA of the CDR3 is TGTGCCAGCAGCTTCAAGGGACTCCTAGGGAGGGAGCAGTACTTC. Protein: CASSFKGLLGREQYF. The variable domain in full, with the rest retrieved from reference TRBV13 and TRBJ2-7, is AAGVIQSPRHLIKEKRETATLKCYPIPRHDTVYWYQQGPGQDPQFLISFYEKMQSDKGSIPDRFSAQQFSDYHSELNMSSLELGDSALYFCASSFKGLLGREQYFGPGTRLTVT.